Shown below are 27 T cell receptor beta chains from a single sample sequenced in a study of T cells in Graves' hyperthyroidism and ophthalmopathy. TCR beta CDR3 regions were amplified from RNA. A set of HTBI primers served as the primers for a first-round RT-PCR of the TCR CDR3. TCRdb fed the multiplex PCR reads into MiXCR, producing one record per CDR3 protein. The sample has about 400,000 distinct CDR3 sequences, 15% to 19% seen once. Sequenced: blood. These receptors all come from a woman under 30 with Graves' hyperthyroidism that later progressed to Graves' ophthalmopathy.

This clonotype was seen at least ten times. The CDR3 DNA reads TGTGCCAGCAGCTCTTGGAGACTAGCGGGAGGGCCCAATGAGCAGTTCTTC. Translating it yields CASSSWRLAGGPNEQFF. The chain joins TRBV7-9 to TRBJ2-1, with TRBD2 matching 14 bases. The length of the CDR3 is 17 residues. The trim removed 4 bases at V and 6 bases at J, leaving 8 bases unmatched. Germline assignment: CDR1 SEHNR and CDR2 FQNEAQ (reference sequence). Full variable domain (missing parts from reference TRBV7-9 and TRBJ2-1): DTGVSQNPRHKITKRGQNVTFRCDPISEHNRLYWYRQTLGQGPEFLTYFQNEAQLEKSRLLSDRFSAERPKGSFSTLEIQRTEQGDSAMYLCASSSWRLAGGPNEQFFGPGTRLTVL.

Only a few counts were recorded for this clonotype. The V gene is TRBV30, the J gene TRBJ2-1; 8 nucleotides line up with TRBD1. The V gene's germline CDR1 is GTSNPN and CDR2 SVGIG (reference sequence). The junction had 17 bases not matched to a gene; V was cut back by 7 bases and J by 9 bases. The CDR3 has 15 amino acids. The CDR3 sequence is CASQSRTGFLGEQFF. The CDR3, as DNA: TGTGCCTCCCAAAGCAGGACAGGGTTTTTGGGTGAGCAGTTCTTC.

This clonotype was seen at least ten times. The CDR3 coding sequence is TGTGCCAGCTCACCCAACGGGACAGGGGAAGATGGCTACACCTTC. This translates into CASSPNGTGEDGYTF. The chain has TRBV18 and TRBJ1-2; 10 nucleotides agree with TRBD1. With V trimmed by 3 bases and J by 6 bases, 7 bases remained unmatched. Per germline, CDR1 KGHSH and CDR2 LQKENI. The CDR3 sequence is 15 residues long. The complete variable domain, with remaining parts taken from reference TRBV18 and TRBJ1-2, reads NAGVMQNPRHLVRRRGQEARLRCSPMKGHSHVYWYRQLPEEGLKFMVYLQKENIIDESGMPKERFSAEFPKEGPSILRIQQVVRGDSAAYFCASSPNGTGEDGYTFGSGTRLTVV.

This clonotype was recorded a few times. The chain uses TRBV29-1 and TRBJ2-7; no definite D call. Germline CDR1 and CDR2: SQVTM and ANQGSEA. V lost 6 bases and J 6 bases, leaving 12 bases between the germline ends. The CDR3 loop spans 11 amino acids. This CDR3 reads CSVNRAAEQYF. The CDR3, as DNA: TGCAGCGTCAATAGGGCGGCCGAGCAGTACTTC.

This clonotype showed up many times. The chain links TRBV28 to TRBJ2-3; 8 bases line up with TRBD1. Germline assignment: CDR1 MDHEN and CDR2 SYDVKM. After removal of 5 bases from V and 2 bases from J, the junction contained 12 bases not matched to a gene. The CDR3 is 17 residues long. DNA of the CDR3: TGTGCCAGCAGTCCACTCGCGACAGGGGCCCTCACAGATACGCAGTATTTT. It codes for CASSPLATGALTDTQYF. The variable domain in full, with the rest retrieved from reference TRBV28 and TRBJ2-3, is DVKVTQSSRYLVKRTGEKVFLECVQDMDHENMFWYRQDPGLGLRLIYFSYDVKMKEKGDIPEGYSVSREKKERFSLILESASTNQTSMYLCASSPLATGALTDTQYFGPGTRLTVL.

There are many counts of this clonotype. The rearrangement joins TRBV11-2 to TRBJ1-2, with unresolved D. V lost 0 bases to trimming and J lost 2 bases, with 10 bases between them. Per the germline V gene, CDR1 is SGHAT and CDR2 is FQNNGV. The CDR3 covers 15 residues. The CDR3, as DNA: TGTGCCAGCAGCTTAGAGGCCCGACCCAACTATGGCTACACCTTC. This encodes CASSLEARPNYGYTF.

This clonotype was seen more than once but under ten times. The chain combines TRBV14 with TRBJ2-3; D is ambiguous. Trimming cost V 4 bases and J 2 bases, with 13 bases left between them. CDR1 SGHDN and CDR2 FVKESK come from the germline V gene. CDR3 length: 15 residues. CDR3 amino acids: CASSRRGLDTDTQYF. The CDR3 DNA sequence: TGTGCCAGCAGCCGTCGTGGCCTCGACACAGATACGCAGTATTTT.

This clonotype was seen a handful of times. The genes are TRBV19 and TRBJ1-3; D unclear. Germline V gene lookup returns CDR1 LNHDA and CDR2 SQIVND (reference sequence). The CDR3 length is 14 residues. V lost 3 bases and J 5 bases, leaving 11 bases between the germline ends. CDR3 DNA sequence: TGTGCCAGTAGTATCTCTTGGAATCGAAACACCATATATTTT. This encodes CASSISWNRNTIYF.

This clonotype was observed many times. This chain uses TRBV2 with TRBJ1-1; weak D call: TRBD1 (6 bases). This CDR3 has 19 residues. Trimming took off 4 bases at V and 5 bases at J, with 29 bases between the two ends. The germline V gene encodes CDR1 SNHLY and CDR2 FYNNEI. CDR3 region: CASSGVKEKGVGRWTEAFF. DNA of the CDR3: TGTGCCAGCAGTGGAGTCAAGGAGAAGGGGGTCGGCAGGTGGACTGAAGCTTTCTTT. Based on the CDR3 plus reference TRBV2 and TRBJ1-1, the full variable domain is EPEVTQTPSHQVTQMGQEVILRCVPISNHLYFYWYRQILGQKVEFLVSFYNNEISEKSEIFDDQFSVERPDGSNFTLKIRSTKLEDSAMYFCASSGVKEKGVGRWTEAFFGQGTRLTVV.

This clonotype was seen many times. The chain recombines TRBV10-3 with TRBJ2-7, with D perhaps TRBD2 (5 bases). The CDR3 totals 13 residues. The germline V and J ends were trimmed by 6 bases and 1 base, with 10 bases remaining between them. Germline CDR1 is ENHRY and CDR2 is SYGVKD. The CDR3 spells CAISEGPSYEQYF. For the CDR3, the DNA is TGTGCCATCAGCGAGGGTCCGTCCTACGAGCAGTACTTC.

This clonotype has just a few counts. The V gene is TRBV5-1, the J gene TRBJ2-7, with TRBD2 matching 8 bases. With 0 bases clipped from V and 3 bases from J, the junction kept 5 bases outside the gene matches. CDR1 is SGHRS and CDR2 is YFSETQ in the germline V gene. CDR3 length: 15 amino acids. The CDR3 nucleotides read TGCGCCAGCAGCTTGGAGGCTAGCGGGTACTACGAGCAGTACTTC. It translates to CASSLEASGYYEQYF.

The chain couples TRBV16 to TRBJ2-3; D gene ambiguous. The CDR3 runs to 11 residues. Trimming took off 2 bases at V and 8 bases at J, with 5 bases between the two ends. Germline CDR1 reads KGHSY; CDR2 reads FQNENV. The CDR3 sequence: CASSQPVTQYF. DNA for the CDR3: TGTGCCAGCAGCCAACCCGTTACGCAGTATTTT.

As regards this clonotype: Since a much larger clone is just one base distant, this may be a read error. The chain links TRBV12-3 or TRBV12-4 to TRBJ2-1; 7 nucleotides align to TRBD2. The CDR3 loop spans 18 amino acids. The CDR3: CASSSLAVTSDSYSEQFF. The CDR3 nucleotides read TGTGCCAGCAGTTCCCTAGCCGTCACTAGCGACTCCTACAGTGAGCAGTTCTTC.

This clonotype was observed at least ten times. The CDR3 here is CASRGQGNTGELFF. CDR3 DNA: TGTGCCAGCAGGGGACAGGGGAACACCGGGGAGCTGTTTTTT. The J gene is TRBJ2-2, the V gene TRBV28; TRBD1 matches 9 bases. The germline V gene has CDR1 MDHEN and CDR2 SYDVKM. The CDR3 spans 14 residues. Trimming cost V 6 bases and J 1 base; bases outside gene matches: 0.

Points on this clonotype: A junction boundary mismatches the germline segment, possibly from a read error. The genes are TRBV5-6 and TRBJ2-1; no reliable D call. The CDR3 is made up of 11 amino acids. Germline V gene lookup returns CDR1 SGHDT and CDR2 YYEEEE. This chain's CDR3 is CASSTVNDQFF. CDR3 coding DNA: TGTGCCAGCAGCACCGTTAATGATCAGTTCTTC.

This clonotype was counted at least ten times. V and J are TRBV12-3 or TRBV12-4 and TRBJ2-2; tentatively, D is TRBD1 (5 bases). The ends were cut back, 1 base at V and 7 bases at J, with 10 bases in the middle. There are 14 residues in the CDR3. The CDR3 loop is CASSLVPQDGELFF. In DNA form, the CDR3 reads TGTGCCAGCAGTTTAGTCCCACAGGACGGGGAGCTGTTTTTT.

The J gene is TRBJ2-7, the V gene TRBV28; no clear D. Germline CDR1 is MDHEN and CDR2 is SYDVKM. V gave up 6 bases and J gave up 4 bases, with 10 bases separating them. The CDR3 has 12 residues. The CDR3 nucleotides read TGTGCCAGCAGCCAAGCTGGGTACGAGCAGTACTTC. It codes for CASSQAGYEQYF.

As for this clonotype: A much more abundant neighbour one base away suggests this may be a read error. The rearrangement joins TRBV7-9 to TRBJ2-3, with TRBD2 matching 11 bases. The CDR3 loop spans 20 amino acids. Trimming cost V 5 bases and J 0 bases; bases outside gene matches: 16. Germline CDR1 and CDR2: SEHNR and FQNEAQ (reference sequence). CDR3 residues: CASSLGQIGVAGGSTDTQYF. The DNA of the CDR3 is TGTGCCAGCAGCCTCGGACAGATAGGGGTAGCGGGGGGGAGCACAGATACGCAGTATTTT.

Ten or more counts support this clonotype. The CDR3 region has the DNA TGTGCCAGCAGCTTAGCGGCTAGCGGGAGTGCCCCCGCGAACACCGGGGAGCTGTTTTTT. Translating gives CASSLAASGSAPANTGELFF. This chain joins TRBV7-8 and TRBJ2-2; 10 nucleotides agree with TRBD2. CDR3 length: 20 residues. The germline V gene encodes CDR1 SGHVS and CDR2 FQNEAQ. V shed 0 bases and J 0 bases; nucleotides not matched to a gene: 10.

In this sample, this clonotype turned up many times. The chain links TRBV27 to TRBJ2-1; TRBD2 matches at 14 bases. Germline V lookup: CDR1 MNHEY, CDR2 SMNVEV (reference sequence). Trimming took 5 bases from V and 9 from J; bases not matched to a gene: 6. The CDR3 consists of 15 residues. As DNA, the CDR3 is TGTGCCAGCAGTCCTGGGACTAGCGGGAGAGGTGAGCAGTTCTTC. This sequence encodes CASSPGTSGRGEQFF.

Many counts were recorded for this clonotype. The J gene is TRBJ2-5, the V gene TRBV7-3; the D gene is possibly TRBD2 (5 bases). This CDR3 is 13 amino acids long. From germline, CDR1 is SGHTA and CDR2 FQGTGA. Trimming cost V 2 bases and J 5 bases, with 9 bases left between them. The CDR3 DNA reads TGTGCCAGCAGCTTATCTAGCCCCGAGACCCAGTACTTC. Protein sequence: CASSLSSPETQYF.

The chain employs TRBV5-4 and TRBJ2-6, with TRBD1 matching over 7 bases. The CDR3 extends over 18 amino acids. The trim removed 0 bases at V and 7 bases at J, leaving 13 bases unmatched. From germline, CDR1 is SGHNT and CDR2 YYREEE (reference sequence). In DNA form, the CDR3 reads TGTGCCAGCAGCTTGGCCCCGACAGGGAATCTTCGAGCCAACGTCCTGACTTTC. Amino acid sequence: CASSLAPTGNLRANVLTF.

The chain recombines TRBV29-1 with TRBJ2-7, with D uncertain. This CDR3 spans 12 amino acids. V was shortened by 2 bases and J by 0 bases, with 5 bases between the two germline ends. From germline, CDR1 is SQVTM and CDR2 ANQGSEA. CDR3 bases: TGCAGCGTTGAAACAGACTCCTACGAGCAGTACTTC. Translation gives CSVETDSYEQYF.

The table lists this clonotype with a count of one. This chain connects TRBV20-1 to TRBJ2-1; possible D gene TRBD2, 6 bases. Trimming cost V 5 bases and J 0 bases, with 17 bases left between them. Germline CDR1 reads DFQATT; CDR2 reads SNEGSKA (reference sequence). CDR3 length equals 16 residues. Here the CDR3 reads CSAVGTPLSSYNEQFF. DNA of the CDR3: TGCAGTGCTGTGGGGACTCCCCTAAGCTCCTACAATGAGCAGTTCTTC.

A word on this clonotype: A much larger clone differs from this one at a single base, so this may be a read error. The CDR3 reads CASSQVRLAVPGEQFF. The DNA for the CDR3 is TGTGCCAGCAGCCAAGTCCGACTAGCTGTTCCCGGGGAGCAGTTTTTT. This rearrangement joins TRBV3-1 to TRBJ2-2; 7 bases agree with TRBD2. The CDR3 consists of 16 residues. Germline-derived CDR1 and CDR2 are LGHDT and YNNKEL (reference sequence).

This clonotype was detected ten times or more. The chain's CDR3 is CASSLRTSGSRKTQYF. In nucleotides, the CDR3 is TGTGCCAGCTCACTCCGGACTAGCGGGAGTAGGAAGACCCAGTACTTC. The V call is TRBV18, the J call TRBJ2-5, with 13 bases fitting TRBD2. CDR1 is KGHSH, CDR2 LQKENI, per germline. Germline trimming cut 4 bases from V and 6 bases from J; bases unmatched to any gene: 8. The CDR3 has 16 amino acids.

The table lists this clonotype with many counts. The chain links TRBV27 to TRBJ2-2; D is uncertain. CDR1 and CDR2 from the germline V gene are MNHEY and SMNVEV (reference sequence). The CDR3 extends over 16 amino acids. V dropped 5 bases and J dropped 0 bases, with 13 bases sitting between them. The CDR3 here is CASSVGFFPNTGELFF. The CDR3 coding sequence is TGTGCCAGCAGTGTAGGATTCTTTCCGAACACCGGGGAGCTGTTTTTT.